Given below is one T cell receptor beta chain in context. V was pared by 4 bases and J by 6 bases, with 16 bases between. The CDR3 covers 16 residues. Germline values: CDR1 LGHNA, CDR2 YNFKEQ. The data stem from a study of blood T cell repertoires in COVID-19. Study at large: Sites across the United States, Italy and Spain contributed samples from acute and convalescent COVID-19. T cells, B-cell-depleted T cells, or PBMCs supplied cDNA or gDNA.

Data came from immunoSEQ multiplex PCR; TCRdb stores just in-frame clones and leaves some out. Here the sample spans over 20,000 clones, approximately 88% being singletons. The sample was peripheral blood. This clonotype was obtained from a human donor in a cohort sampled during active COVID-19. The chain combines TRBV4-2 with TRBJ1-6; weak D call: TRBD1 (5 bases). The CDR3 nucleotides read TGTGCCAGCAGCCGATCAGCGACAGAAACTAATTCACCCCTCCACTTT. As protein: CASSRSATETNSPLHF.